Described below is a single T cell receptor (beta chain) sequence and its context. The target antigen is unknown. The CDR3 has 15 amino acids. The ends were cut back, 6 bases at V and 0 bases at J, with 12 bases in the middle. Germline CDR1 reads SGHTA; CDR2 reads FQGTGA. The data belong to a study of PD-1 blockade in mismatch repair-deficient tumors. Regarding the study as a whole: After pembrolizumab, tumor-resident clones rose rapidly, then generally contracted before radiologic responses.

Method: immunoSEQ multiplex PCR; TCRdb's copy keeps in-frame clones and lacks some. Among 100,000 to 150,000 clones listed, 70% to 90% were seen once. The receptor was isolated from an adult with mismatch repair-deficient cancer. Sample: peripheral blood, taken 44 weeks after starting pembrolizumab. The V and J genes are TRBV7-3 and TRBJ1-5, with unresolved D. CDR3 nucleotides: TGTGCCAGCAGACACGGGGAGCATAGCAATCAGCCCCAGCATTTT. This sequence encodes CASRHGEHSNQPQHF.